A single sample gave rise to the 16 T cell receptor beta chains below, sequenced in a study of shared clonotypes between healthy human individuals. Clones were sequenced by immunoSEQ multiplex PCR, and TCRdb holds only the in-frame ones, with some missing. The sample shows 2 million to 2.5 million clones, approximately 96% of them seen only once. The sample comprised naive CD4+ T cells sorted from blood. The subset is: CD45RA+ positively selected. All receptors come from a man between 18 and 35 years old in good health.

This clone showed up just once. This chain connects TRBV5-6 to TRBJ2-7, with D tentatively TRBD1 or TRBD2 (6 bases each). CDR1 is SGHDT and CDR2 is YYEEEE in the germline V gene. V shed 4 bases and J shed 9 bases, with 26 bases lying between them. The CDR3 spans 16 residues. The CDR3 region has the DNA TGTGCCAGCAGCCCAGGAACCGGCAGGGGAGGTATCGGGCAGTACTTC. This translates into CASSPGTGRGGIGQYF.

The CDR3 loop reads CAISPTLGLAGGQDTGELFF. The CDR3 coding sequence is TGTGCCATCAGTCCGACCTTGGGACTAGCGGGAGGGCAGGACACCGGGGAGCTGTTTTTT. This sequence joins TRBV10-3 and TRBJ2-2; 16 bases map to TRBD2. V shed 5 bases and J 3 bases; nucleotides not matched to a gene: 12. In germline, CDR1 is ENHRY, CDR2 SYGVKD. This CDR3 has 20 amino acids.

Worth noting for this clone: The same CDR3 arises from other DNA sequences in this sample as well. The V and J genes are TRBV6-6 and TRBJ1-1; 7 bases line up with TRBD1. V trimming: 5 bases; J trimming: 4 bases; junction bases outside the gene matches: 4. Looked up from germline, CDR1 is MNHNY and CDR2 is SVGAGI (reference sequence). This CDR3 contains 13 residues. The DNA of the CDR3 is TGTGCCAGCAGTCGACAGGGCTCCACTGAAGCTTTCTTT. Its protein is CASSRQGSTEAFF.

CDR3 nucleotide sequence: TGTGCCAGCAGCTTGGATGTACAGGGGGAGACCCAGTACTTC. As protein: CASSLDVQGETQYF. The chain combines TRBV5-6 with TRBJ2-5, with TRBD1 identical over 7 bases. The ends lost 0 bases at V and 5 bases at J; junction bases unmatched: 4. CDR1 and CDR2 from the germline V gene are SGHDT and YYEEEE. CDR3 length: 14 residues.

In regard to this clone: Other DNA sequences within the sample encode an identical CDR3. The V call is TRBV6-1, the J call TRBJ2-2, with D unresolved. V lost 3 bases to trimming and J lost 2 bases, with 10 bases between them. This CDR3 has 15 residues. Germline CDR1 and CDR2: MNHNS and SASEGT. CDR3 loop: CASSEGRANTGELFF. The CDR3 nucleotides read TGTGCCAGCAGTGAGGGTAGGGCAAACACCGGGGAGCTGTTTTTT.

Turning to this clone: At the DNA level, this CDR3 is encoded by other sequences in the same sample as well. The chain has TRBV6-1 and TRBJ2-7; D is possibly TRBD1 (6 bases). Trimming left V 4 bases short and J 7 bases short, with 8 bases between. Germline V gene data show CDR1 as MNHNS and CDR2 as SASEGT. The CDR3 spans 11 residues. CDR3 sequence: CASSATGEQYF. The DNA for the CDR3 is TGTGCCAGCAGTGCCACAGGGGAGCAGTACTTC.

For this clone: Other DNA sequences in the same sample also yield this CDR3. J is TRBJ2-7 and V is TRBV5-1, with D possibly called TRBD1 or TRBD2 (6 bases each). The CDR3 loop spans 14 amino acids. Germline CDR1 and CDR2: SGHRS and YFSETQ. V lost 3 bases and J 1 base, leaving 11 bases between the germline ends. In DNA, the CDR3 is TGCGCCAGCAGCTCCGGGGGCAGATCCTACGAGCAGTACTTC. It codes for CASSSGGRSYEQYF.

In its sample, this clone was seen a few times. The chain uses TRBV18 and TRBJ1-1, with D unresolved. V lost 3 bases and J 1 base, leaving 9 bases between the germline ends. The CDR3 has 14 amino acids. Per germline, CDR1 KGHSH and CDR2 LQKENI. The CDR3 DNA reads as TGTGCCAGCTCACCGACCCTCGGGAACACTGAAGCTTTCTTT. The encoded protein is CASSPTLGNTEAFF. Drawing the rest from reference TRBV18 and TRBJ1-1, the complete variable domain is NAGVMQNPRHLVRRRGQEARLRCSPMKGHSHVYWYRQLPEEGLKFMVYLQKENIIDESGMPKERFSAEFPKEGPSILRIQQVVRGDSAAYFCASSPTLGNTEAFFGQGTRLTVV.

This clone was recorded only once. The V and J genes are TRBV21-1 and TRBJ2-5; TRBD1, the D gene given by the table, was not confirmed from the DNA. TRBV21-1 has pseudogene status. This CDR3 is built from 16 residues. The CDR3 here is CASSVFRDREQETQYF. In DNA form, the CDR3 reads TGTGCCAGCAGCGTTTTCCGGGACAGGGAACAAGAGACCCAGTACTTC.

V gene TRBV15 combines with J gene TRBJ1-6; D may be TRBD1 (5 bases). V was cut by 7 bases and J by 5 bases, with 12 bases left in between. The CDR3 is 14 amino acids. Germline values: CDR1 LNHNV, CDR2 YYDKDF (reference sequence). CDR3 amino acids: CATTGGTHNSPLHF. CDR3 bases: TGTGCCACCACGGGTGGGACGCATAATTCACCCCTCCACTTT.

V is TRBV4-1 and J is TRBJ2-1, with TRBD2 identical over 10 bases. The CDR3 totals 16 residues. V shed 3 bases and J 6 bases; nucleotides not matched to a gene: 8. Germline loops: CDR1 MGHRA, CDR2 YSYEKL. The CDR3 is CASSHPGTSVGNEQFF. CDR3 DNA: TGCGCCAGCAGCCACCCCGGGACTAGCGTAGGCAATGAGCAGTTCTTC.

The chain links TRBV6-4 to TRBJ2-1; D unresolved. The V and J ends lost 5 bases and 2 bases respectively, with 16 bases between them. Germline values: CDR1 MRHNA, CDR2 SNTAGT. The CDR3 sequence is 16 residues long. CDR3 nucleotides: TGTGCCAGCAGTCGAACGGTGCAGGAACCCTACAATGAGCAGTTCTTC. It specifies CASSRTVQEPYNEQFF.

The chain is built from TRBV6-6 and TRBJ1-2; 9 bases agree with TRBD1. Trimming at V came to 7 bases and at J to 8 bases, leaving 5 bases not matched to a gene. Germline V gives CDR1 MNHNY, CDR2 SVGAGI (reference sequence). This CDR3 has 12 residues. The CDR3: CASTRQGDGYTF. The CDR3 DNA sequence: TGTGCCAGCACCCGACAGGGGGACGGCTACACCTTC.

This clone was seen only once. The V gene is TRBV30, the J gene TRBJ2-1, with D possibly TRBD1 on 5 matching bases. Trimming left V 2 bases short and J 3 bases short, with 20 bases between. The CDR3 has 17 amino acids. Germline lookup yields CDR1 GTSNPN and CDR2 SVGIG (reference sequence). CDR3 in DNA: TGTGCCTGGAGTACCATGCAGGGTCGGGCTATCTACAATGAGCAGTTCTTC. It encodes CAWSTMQGRAIYNEQFF.

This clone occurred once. The CDR3 region has the DNA TGTGCCAGCAGCCCGGGACAGGGGGCCGGCATGAACACTGAAGCTTTCTTT. This translates into CASSPGQGAGMNTEAFF. The genes are TRBV7-9 and TRBJ1-1, with 12 bases lining up with TRBD1. The CDR3 is 17 amino acids. With 5 bases clipped from V and 0 bases from J, the junction kept 7 bases outside the gene matches. Germline CDR1 reads SEHNR; CDR2 reads FQNEAQ (reference sequence).

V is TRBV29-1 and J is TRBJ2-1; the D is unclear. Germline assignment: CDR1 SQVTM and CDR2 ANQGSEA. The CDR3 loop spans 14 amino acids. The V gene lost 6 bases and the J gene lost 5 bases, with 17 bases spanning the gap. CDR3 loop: CSVVRGLPNNEQFF. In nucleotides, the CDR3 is TGCAGCGTAGTCCGAGGTCTCCCCAACAATGAGCAGTTCTTC.